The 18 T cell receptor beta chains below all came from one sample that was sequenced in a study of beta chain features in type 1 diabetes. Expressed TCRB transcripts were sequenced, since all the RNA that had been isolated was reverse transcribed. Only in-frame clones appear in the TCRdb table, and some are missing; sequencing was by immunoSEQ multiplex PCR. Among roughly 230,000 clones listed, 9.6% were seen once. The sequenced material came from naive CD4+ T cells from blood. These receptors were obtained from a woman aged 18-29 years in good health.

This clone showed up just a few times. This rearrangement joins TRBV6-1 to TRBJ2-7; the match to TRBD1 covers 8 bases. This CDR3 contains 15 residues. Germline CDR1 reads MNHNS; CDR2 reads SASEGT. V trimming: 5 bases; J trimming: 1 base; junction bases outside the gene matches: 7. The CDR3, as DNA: TGTGCCAGCAGTCCGGGGACAGGAAGATCCTACGAGCAGTACTTC. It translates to CASSPGTGRSYEQYF.

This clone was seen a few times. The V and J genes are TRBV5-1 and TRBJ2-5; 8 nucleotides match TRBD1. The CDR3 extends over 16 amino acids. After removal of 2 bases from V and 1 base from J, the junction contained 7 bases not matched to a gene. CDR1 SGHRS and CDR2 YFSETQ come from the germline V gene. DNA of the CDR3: TGCGCCAGCAGCTTACGACAGGGGTCGGGCCAAGAGACCCAGTACTTC. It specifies CASSLRQGSGQETQYF. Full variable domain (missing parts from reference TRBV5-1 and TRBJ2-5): KAGVTQTPRYLIKTRGQQVTLSCSPISGHRSVSWYQQTPGQGLQFLFEYFSETQRNKGNFPGRFSGRQFSNSRSEMNVSTLELGDSALYLCASSLRQGSGQETQYFGPGTRLLVL.

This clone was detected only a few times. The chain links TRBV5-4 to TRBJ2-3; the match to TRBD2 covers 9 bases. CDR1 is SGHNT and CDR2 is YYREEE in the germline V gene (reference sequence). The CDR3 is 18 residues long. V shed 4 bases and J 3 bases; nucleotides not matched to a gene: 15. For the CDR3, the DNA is TGTGCCAGCAGCAGCGGGGTAGTCCCTAGCGGGAATACAGATACGCAGTATTTT. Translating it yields CASSSGVVPSGNTDTQYF.

This CDR3 reads CASSIRQGDEQYF. The CDR3 DNA follows: TGTGCCAGTAGTATACGACAGGGGGACGAGCAGTACTTC. The chain combines TRBV19 with TRBJ2-7; 9 positions agree with TRBD1. The CDR3 is made up of 13 amino acids. V dropped 2 bases and J dropped 5; count of bases not matched to a gene: 1. Germline assignment: CDR1 LNHDA and CDR2 SQIVND (reference sequence).

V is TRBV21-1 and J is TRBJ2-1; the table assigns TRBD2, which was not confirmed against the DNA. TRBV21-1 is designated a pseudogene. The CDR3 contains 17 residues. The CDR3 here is CASSRNLPGLARNEQFF. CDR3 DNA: TGTGCCAGCAGCAGGAATCTTCCGGGACTAGCACGTAATGAGCAGTTCTTC.

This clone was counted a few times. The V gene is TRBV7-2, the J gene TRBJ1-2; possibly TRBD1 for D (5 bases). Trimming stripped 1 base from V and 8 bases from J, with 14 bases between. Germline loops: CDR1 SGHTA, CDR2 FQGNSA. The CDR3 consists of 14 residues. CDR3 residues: CASSLGPGSGGYTF. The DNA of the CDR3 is TGTGCCAGCAGCTTAGGCCCAGGGTCTGGCGGCTACACCTTC.

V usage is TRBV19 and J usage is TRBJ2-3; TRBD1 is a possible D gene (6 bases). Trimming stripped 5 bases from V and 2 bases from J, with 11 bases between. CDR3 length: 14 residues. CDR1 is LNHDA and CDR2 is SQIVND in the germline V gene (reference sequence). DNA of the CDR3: TGTGCCAGTAGTCGCGACAGGTTCACAGATACGCAGTATTTT. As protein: CASSRDRFTDTQYF.

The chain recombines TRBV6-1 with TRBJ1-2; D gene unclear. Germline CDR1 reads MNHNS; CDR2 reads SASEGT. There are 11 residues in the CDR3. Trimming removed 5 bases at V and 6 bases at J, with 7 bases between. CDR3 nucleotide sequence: TGTGCCAGCAGTTTGGTAGATGGCTACACCTTC. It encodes CASSLVDGYTF.

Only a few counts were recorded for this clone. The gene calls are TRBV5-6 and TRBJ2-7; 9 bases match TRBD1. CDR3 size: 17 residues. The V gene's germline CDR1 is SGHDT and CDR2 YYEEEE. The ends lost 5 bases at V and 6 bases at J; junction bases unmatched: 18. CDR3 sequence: CASSYTGQGRPAGEQYF. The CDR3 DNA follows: TGTGCCAGCAGTTACACGGGACAGGGCCGGCCAGCAGGCGAGCAGTACTTC. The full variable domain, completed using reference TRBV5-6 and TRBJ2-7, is DAGVTQSPTHLIKTRGQQVTLRCSPKSGHDTVSWYQQALGQGPQFIFQYYEEEERQRGNFPDRFSGHQFPNYSSELNVNALLLGDSALYLCASSYTGQGRPAGEQYFGPGTRLTVT.

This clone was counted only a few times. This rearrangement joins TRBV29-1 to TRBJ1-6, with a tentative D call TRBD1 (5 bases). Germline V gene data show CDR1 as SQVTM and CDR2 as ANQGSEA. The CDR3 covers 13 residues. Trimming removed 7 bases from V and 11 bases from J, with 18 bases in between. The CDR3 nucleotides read TGCAGCGCCTCGGAGGACGGGGGGACACCCCTCCACTTT. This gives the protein CSASEDGGTPLHF. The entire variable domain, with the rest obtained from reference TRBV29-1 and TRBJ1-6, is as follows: SAVISQKPSRDICQRGTSLTIQCQVDSQVTMMFWYRQQPGQSLTLIATANQGSEATYESGFVIDKFPISRPNLTFSTLTVSNMSPEDSSIYLCSASEDGGTPLHFGNGTRLTVT.

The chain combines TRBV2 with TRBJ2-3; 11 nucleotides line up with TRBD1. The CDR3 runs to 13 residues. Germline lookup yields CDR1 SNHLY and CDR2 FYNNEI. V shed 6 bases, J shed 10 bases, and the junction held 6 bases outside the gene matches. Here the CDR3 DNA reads TGTGCCAGCAGCGTGGACAGGGGGCTCGCGCAGTATTTT. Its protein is CASSVDRGLAQYF.

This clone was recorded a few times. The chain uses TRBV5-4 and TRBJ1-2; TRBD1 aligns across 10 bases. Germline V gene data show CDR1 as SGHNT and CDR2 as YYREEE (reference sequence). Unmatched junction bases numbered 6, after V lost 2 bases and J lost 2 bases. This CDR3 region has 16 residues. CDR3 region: CASSLFWDRGNYGYTF. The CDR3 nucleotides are TGTGCCAGCAGCTTATTTTGGGACAGGGGAAACTATGGCTACACCTTC.

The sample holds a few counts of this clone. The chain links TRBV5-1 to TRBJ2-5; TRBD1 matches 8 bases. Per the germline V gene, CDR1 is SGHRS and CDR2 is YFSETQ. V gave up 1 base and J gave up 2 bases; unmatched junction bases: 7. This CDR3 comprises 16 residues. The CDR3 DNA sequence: TGCGCCAGCAGCTTGACCCTGGGACAGGCGCAAGAGACCCAGTACTTC. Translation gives CASSLTLGQAQETQYF. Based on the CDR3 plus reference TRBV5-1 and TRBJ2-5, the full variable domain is KAGVTQTPRYLIKTRGQQVTLSCSPISGHRSVSWYQQTPGQGLQFLFEYFSETQRNKGNFPGRFSGRQFSNSRSEMNVSTLELGDSALYLCASSLTLGQAQETQYFGPGTRLLVL.

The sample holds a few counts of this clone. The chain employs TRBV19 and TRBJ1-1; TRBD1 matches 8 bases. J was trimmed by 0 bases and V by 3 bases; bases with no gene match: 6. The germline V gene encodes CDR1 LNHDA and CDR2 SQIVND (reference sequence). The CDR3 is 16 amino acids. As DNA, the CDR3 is TGTGCCAGTAGTATTTTGACAGGGGCGATGAACACTGAAGCTTTCTTT. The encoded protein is CASSILTGAMNTEAFF.

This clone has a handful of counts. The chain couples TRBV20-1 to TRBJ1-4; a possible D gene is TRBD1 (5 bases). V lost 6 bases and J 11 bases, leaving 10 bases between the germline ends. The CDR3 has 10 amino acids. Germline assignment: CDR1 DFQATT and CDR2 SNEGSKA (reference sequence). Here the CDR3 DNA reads TGCAGTGCCGTGGGGCAGAAACTGTTTTTT. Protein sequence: CSAVGQKLFF.

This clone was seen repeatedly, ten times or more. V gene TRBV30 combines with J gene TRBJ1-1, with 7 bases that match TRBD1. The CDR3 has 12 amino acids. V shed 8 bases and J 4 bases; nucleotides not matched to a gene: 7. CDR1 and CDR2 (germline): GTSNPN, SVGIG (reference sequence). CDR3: CAGDRAGTEAFF. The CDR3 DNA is TGTGCCGGTGACAGGGCCGGCACTGAAGCTTTCTTT.

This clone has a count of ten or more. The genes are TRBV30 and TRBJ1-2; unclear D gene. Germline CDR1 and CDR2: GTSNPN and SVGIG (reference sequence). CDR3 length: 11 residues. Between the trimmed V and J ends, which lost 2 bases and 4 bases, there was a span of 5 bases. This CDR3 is CAWSPLYGYTF. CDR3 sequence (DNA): TGTGCCTGGAGTCCACTCTATGGCTACACCTTC. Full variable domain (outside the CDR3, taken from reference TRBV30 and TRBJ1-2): SQTIHQWPATLVQPVGSPLSLECTVEGTSNPNLYWYRQAAGRGLQLLFYSVGIGQISSEVPQNLSASRPQDRQFILSSKKLLLSDSGFYLCAWSPLYGYTFGSGTRLTVV.

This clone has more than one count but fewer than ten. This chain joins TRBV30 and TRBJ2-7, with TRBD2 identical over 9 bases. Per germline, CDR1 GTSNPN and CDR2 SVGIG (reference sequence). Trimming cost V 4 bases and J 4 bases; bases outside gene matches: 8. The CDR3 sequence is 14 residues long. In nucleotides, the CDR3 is TGTGCCTGGAAGGTTAGCGGGAGTGTGTACGAGCAGTACTTC. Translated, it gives CAWKVSGSVYEQYF.